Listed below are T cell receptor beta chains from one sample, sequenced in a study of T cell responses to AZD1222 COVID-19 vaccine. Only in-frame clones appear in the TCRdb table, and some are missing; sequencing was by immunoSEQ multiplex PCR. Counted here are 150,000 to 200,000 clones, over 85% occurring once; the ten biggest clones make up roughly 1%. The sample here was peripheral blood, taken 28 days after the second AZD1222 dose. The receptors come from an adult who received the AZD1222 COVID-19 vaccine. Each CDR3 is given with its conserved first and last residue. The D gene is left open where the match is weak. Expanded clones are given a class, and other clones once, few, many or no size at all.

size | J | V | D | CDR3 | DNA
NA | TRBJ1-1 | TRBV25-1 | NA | CASSEAGRLRTEAFF | TGTGCCAGCAGTGAGGCCGGACGCCTGCGGACTGAAGCTTTCTTT
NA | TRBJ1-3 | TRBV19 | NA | CASSIKGRGGGNTIYF | TGTGCCAGTAGTATAAAAGGAAGGGGAGGAGGAAACACCATATATTTT
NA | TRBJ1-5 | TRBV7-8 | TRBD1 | CASSARTGVYQPQHF | TGTGCCAGCAGCGCCCGGACAGGGGTATATCAGCCCCAGCATTTT
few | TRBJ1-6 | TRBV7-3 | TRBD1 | CASSQTGNNSPLHF | TGTGCCAGCAGCCAGACAGGGAACAATTCACCCCTCCACTTT
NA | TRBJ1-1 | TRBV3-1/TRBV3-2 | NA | CASSPGKNTEAFF | TGTGCCAGCAGCCCAGGTAAGAACACTGAAGCTTTCTTT
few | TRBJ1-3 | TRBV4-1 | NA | CASSQEGHGNTIYF | TGCGCCAGCAGCCAAGAAGGCCACGGAAACACCATATATTTT
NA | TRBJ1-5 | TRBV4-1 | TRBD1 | CASSQERGQGLFSPPQHF | TGCGCCAGCAGCCAAGAGAGGGGACAGGGTCTCTTTTCCCCGCCCCAGCATTTT
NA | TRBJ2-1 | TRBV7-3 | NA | CASSAGLRSDEQFF | TGTGCCAGCAGCGCAGGACTCCGCTCGGATGAGCAGTTCTTC
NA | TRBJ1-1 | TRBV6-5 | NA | CASSYNDIMNTEAFF | TGTGCCAGCAGTTACAACGATATCATGAACACTGAAGCTTTCTTT
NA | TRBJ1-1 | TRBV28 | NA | CASSVNTEAFF | TGTGCCAGCAGTGTTAACACTGAAGCTTTCTTT
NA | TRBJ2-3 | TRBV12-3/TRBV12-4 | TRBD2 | CASSPGLAGTQYF | TGTGCCAGCAGCCCGGGACTAGCGGGGACGCAGTATTTT
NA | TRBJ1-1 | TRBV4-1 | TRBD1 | CASSQDHRGGPEAFF | TGCGCCAGCAGCCAAGATCACAGGGGAGGGCCTGAAGCTTTCTTT
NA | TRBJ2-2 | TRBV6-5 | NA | CASSYRRRGTGELFF | TGTGCCAGCAGTTACCGACGGCGGGGCACCGGGGAGCTGTTTTTT
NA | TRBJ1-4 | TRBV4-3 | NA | CASSQGSGEGEKLFF | TGCGCCAGCAGCCAAGGGTCAGGGGAGGGGGAAAAACTGTTTTTT
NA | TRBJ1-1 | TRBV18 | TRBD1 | CASSPQRTGGTEAFF | TGTGCCAGCTCACCACAAAGGACAGGGGGGACTGAAGCTTTCTTT
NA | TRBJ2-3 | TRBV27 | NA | CASVSRVGEDTDTQYF | TGTGCCAGCGTATCCCGCGTAGGAGAAGACACAGATACGCAGTATTTT
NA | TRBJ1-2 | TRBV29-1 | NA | CSVEDLGALRGYTF | TGCAGCGTTGAAGATCTGGGTGCCTTGCGCGGCTACACCTTC
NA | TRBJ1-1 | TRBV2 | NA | CASSDQGWGEAFF | TGTGCCAGCAGTGATCAGGGGTGGGGTGAAGCTTTCTTT
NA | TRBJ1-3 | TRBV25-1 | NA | CASSESQVFRNTIYF | TGTGCCAGCAGTGAATCTCAGGTTTTCAGAAACACCATATATTTT
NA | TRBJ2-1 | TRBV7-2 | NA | CASSLNLLGANEQFF | TGTGCCAGCAGCTTAAACTTATTGGGGGCGAATGAGCAGTTCTTC
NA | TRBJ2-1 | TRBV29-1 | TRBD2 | CSVVGGASYNEQFF | TGCAGCGTTGTGGGAGGGGCCTCCTACAATGAGCAGTTCTTC
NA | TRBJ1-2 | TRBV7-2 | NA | CASSLGNYGYTF | TGTGCCAGCAGCTTAGGAAACTATGGCTACACCTTC
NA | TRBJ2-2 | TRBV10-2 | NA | CASSGVGELFF | TGCGCCAGCAGTGGGGTTGGGGAGCTGTTTTTT
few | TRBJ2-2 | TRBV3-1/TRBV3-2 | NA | CASSHRTRDTGELFF | TGTGCCAGCAGCCACAGGACACGAGACACCGGGGAGCTGTTTTTT
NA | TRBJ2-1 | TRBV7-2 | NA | CASSLRGGTYNEQFF | TGTGCCAGCAGCTTGAGGGGGGGGACCTACAATGAGCAGTTCTTC
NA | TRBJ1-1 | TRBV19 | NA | CASSIHKVGRDEAFF | TGTGCCAGTAGTATCCATAAAGTAGGACGGGATGAAGCTTTCTTT